These 15 T cell receptor beta chains were sequenced from one sample in a study of blood T cell repertoires in COVID-19. Here immunoSEQ multiplex PCR was the method, and the copy in TCRdb shows in-frame clones only, minus some. The sample includes about 220,000 clones, 70% to 90% of them seen just once. The material sequenced was peripheral blood. Receptors originate from a man aged 45-65 years who had recovered from COVID-19.

The chain joins TRBV2 to TRBJ1-5, with D hard to call. V lost 7 bases and J 4 bases, leaving 11 bases between the germline ends. CDR3 size: 13 residues. The V gene's germline CDR1 is SNHLY and CDR2 FYNNEI. The chain's CDR3 is CASTGVGNQPQHF. The CDR3 nucleotides are TGTGCCAGCACCGGGGTCGGGAATCAGCCCCAGCATTTT.

V is TRBV5-1 and J is TRBJ1-2, with D uncertain. Germline V CDR1 and CDR2: SGHRS, YFSETQ. V lost 7 bases, J lost 2 bases, and 18 bases lay in between. CDR3 length: 15 residues. The CDR3 bases are TGCGCCAGCCGCCAACTAGGAGCGGTCAACTATGGCTACACCTTC. It yields the protein CASRQLGAVNYGYTF. The variable domain in full, with the rest retrieved from reference TRBV5-1 and TRBJ1-2, is KAGVTQTPRYLIKTRGQQVTLSCSPISGHRSVSWYQQTPGQGLQFLFEYFSETQRNKGNFPGRFSGRQFSNSRSEMNVSTLELGDSALYLCASRQLGAVNYGYTFGSGTRLTVV.

DNA of the CDR3: TGTGCCAGCAGCGAAGGGGGCAGCTCCTACGAGCAGTACTTC. Its protein is CASSEGGSSYEQYF. The chain is built from TRBV9 and TRBJ2-7; TRBD1 matches 7 bases. Germline lookup yields CDR1 SGDLS and CDR2 YYNGEE. Trimming at V came to 3 bases and at J to 0 bases, leaving 3 bases not matched to a gene. The CDR3 length is 14 residues.

This clone showed up just once. This rearrangement joins TRBV19 to TRBJ1-6; 7 bases line up with TRBD1. The CDR3 covers 15 residues. Per the germline V gene, CDR1 is LNHDA and CDR2 is SQIVND (reference sequence). V was pared by 2 bases and J by 7 bases, with 5 bases of the junction left unmatched. CDR3 DNA: TGTGCCAGTAGTATAACAGGGGCCCTCAATTCACCCCTCCACTTT. It is translated as CASSITGALNSPLHF.

In regard to this clone: The germline gene is not matched at one end of the junction; a read error may be the cause. V and J are TRBV10-3 and TRBJ2-7, with D possibly matching TRBD1 (7 bases). The CDR3 is made up of 13 amino acids. Looked up from germline, CDR1 is ENHRY and CDR2 is SYGVKD. The CDR3 is CATSGGGAYEQYF. CDR3 DNA sequence: TGTGCCACCAGTGGAGGGGGCGCATACGAGCAGTACTTC.

This chain connects TRBV9 to TRBJ2-7, with 9 bases lining up with TRBD1. The germline CDR1 and CDR2 sequences are SGDLS and YYNGEE. The CDR3 contains 14 residues. Trimming removed 4 bases from V and 5 bases from J; junction bases left unmatched: 7. In DNA form, the CDR3 reads TGTGCCAGCAGCCCGGGGACAGGGCCCCACGAGCAGTACTTC. It codes for CASSPGTGPHEQYF.

The genes are TRBV6-1 and TRBJ1-5; D gene uncertain. Trimming pared 3 bases from V and 5 bases from J, leaving 17 bases between. CDR1 is MNHNS, CDR2 SASEGT, per germline. The CDR3 has 16 residues. For the CDR3, the DNA is TGTGCCAGCAGTGATCAGGACTGGTACGCGTATCAGCCCCAGCATTTT. This gives the protein CASSDQDWYAYQPQHF.

The chain uses TRBV14 and TRBJ1-2; a weak D match, TRBD1 (6 bases). Trimming left V 4 bases short and J 6 bases short, with 21 bases between. CDR1 is SGHDN and CDR2 is FVKESK in the germline V gene. The CDR3 sequence is 16 residues long. The CDR3, as DNA: TGTGCCAGCAGCCCCCAAGGCGGGGGCTTCAGGAATGGCTACACCTTC. The encoded protein is CASSPQGGGFRNGYTF.

J is TRBJ1-1 and V is TRBV2; 8 bases map to TRBD1. Looked up from germline, CDR1 is SNHLY and CDR2 is FYNNEI. This CDR3 contains 15 residues. V dropped 6 bases and J dropped 1; count of bases not matched to a gene: 7. CDR3 sequence (DNA): TGTGCCAGCAGACCTGACAGGGGCCAGAACACTGAAGCTTTCTTT. It codes for CASRPDRGQNTEAFF.

The chain recombines TRBV11-2 with TRBJ2-7; 7 nucleotides line up with TRBD2. Germline V gene data show CDR1 as SGHAT and CDR2 as FQNNGV. V lost 5 bases to trimming and J lost 0 bases; unmatched junction nucleotides: 10. The CDR3 loop spans 16 amino acids. The CDR3 reads CASSLLSGYSSYEQYF. CDR3 nucleotides: TGTGCCAGCAGCCTCCTTAGCGGGTATAGCTCCTACGAGCAGTACTTC.

The chain joins TRBV11-2 to TRBJ1-2, with 8 bases that match TRBD1. In germline, CDR1 is SGHAT, CDR2 FQNNGV. The ends lost 1 base at V and 4 bases at J; junction bases unmatched: 11. CDR3 length: 17 residues. CDR3 bases: TGTGCCAGCAGCTTAGGGGGGTCGCAGGGGGCCCTCTATGGCTACACCTTC. Translating gives CASSLGGSQGALYGYTF.

This sequence joins TRBV30 and TRBJ2-3, with 12 bases that match TRBD2. The CDR3 has 18 residues. Trimming took 3 bases from V and 2 from J; bases not matched to a gene: 12. CDR1 and CDR2 (germline): GTSNPN, SVGIG (reference sequence). The CDR3 reads CAWSEGALAGGLTDTQYF. The CDR3 region has the DNA TGTGCCTGGAGCGAGGGGGCACTAGCGGGAGGCCTCACAGATACGCAGTATTTT.

The chain is built from TRBV6-1 and TRBJ2-3; D gene uncertain. The CDR3 runs to 16 residues. V was trimmed by 3 bases and J by 5 bases, leaving 18 bases between them. From germline, CDR1 is MNHNS and CDR2 SASEGT. Here the CDR3 DNA reads TGTGCCAGCAGTGATAACACCCGGCGGTCCCAAGATACGCAGTATTTT. Encoded protein: CASSDNTRRSQDTQYF.

The chain carries TRBV28 and TRBJ2-5; D is possibly TRBD1 (5 bases). Trimming took off 7 bases at V and 5 bases at J, with 17 bases between the two ends. Germline-derived CDR1 and CDR2 are MDHEN and SYDVKM. The CDR3 runs to 14 residues. CDR3 sequence (DNA): TGTGCCAGCACCTACCAGGGTGGTCGGGAGACCCAGTACTTC. This encodes CASTYQGGRETQYF.

The chain uses TRBV28 and TRBJ2-7; perhaps TRBD1 as D (5 bases). The CDR3 is 14 amino acids. Trimming pared 6 bases from V and 6 bases from J, leaving 18 bases between. Germline lookup yields CDR1 MDHEN and CDR2 SYDVKM. The CDR3 protein is CASSLRQGNREQYF. CDR3 coding DNA: TGTGCCAGCAGCCTAAGGCAGGGTAATCGCGAGCAGTACTTC.